One T cell receptor (beta chain) is described in this entry. The CDR3 extends over 13 amino acids. Germline values: CDR1 SGHRS, CDR2 YFSETQ. Trimming cost V 4 bases and J 9 bases, with 14 bases left between them. The sample is drawn from a study of neurological immune-mediated disorders. In TCRdb, the 5' RACE reads were re-called with MiXCR into one record per CDR3 protein. The sample has tens of thousands of distinct CDR3 sequences, about 6% seen once. The sample taken for sequencing was CD4+ T cells from blood. This clonotype was sampled from a woman between 40 and 55 years old in good health. The gene calls are TRBV5-1 and TRBJ2-1; D may be TRBD1 (6 bases). Here the CDR3 DNA reads TGCGCCAGCAGCCTCCAGGGGTCCCTTGAGCAGTTCTTC. Amino acids: CASSLQGSLEQFF.